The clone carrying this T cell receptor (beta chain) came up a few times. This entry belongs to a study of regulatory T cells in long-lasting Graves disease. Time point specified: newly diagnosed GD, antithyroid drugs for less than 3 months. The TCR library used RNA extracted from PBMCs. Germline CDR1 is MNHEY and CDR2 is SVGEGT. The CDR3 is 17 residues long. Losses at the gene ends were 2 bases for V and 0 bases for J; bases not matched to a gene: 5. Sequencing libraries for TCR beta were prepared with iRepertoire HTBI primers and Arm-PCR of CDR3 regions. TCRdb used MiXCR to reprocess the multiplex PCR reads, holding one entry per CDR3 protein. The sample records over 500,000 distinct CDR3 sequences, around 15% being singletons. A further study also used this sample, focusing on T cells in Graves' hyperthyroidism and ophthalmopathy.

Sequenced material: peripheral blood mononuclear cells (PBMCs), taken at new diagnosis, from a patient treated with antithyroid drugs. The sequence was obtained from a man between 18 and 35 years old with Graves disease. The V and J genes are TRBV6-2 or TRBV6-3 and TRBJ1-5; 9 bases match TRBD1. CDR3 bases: TGTGCCAGCAGTTACGGGGGACAGGGACATAGCAATCAGCCCCAGCATTTT. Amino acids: CASSYGGQGHSNQPQHF.